The entry below gives a single T cell receptor (beta chain) sequence along with its context. The target antigen is unknown. CDR1 SEHNR and CDR2 FQNEAQ come from the germline V gene (reference sequence). V was shortened by 5 bases and J by 11 bases, with 13 bases between the two germline ends. There are 12 residues in the CDR3. The data belong to a study of regulatory and conventional T cells in RAG deficiency. Study-wide results and limits: Control T-cell subsets had markedly higher Shannon entropy and lower Simpson indices than RAG-deficient patients.

Genomic DNA came from blood conventional CD4+ T cells gated CD25-low CD127-high. Only in-frame clones appear in the TCRdb table, and some are missing; sequencing was by immunoSEQ multiplex PCR. Among tens of thousands of clones listed, just under 90% were seen once. This same sample was also taken into another study, of regulatory T cells. That study reports: Amplification used 52 TRBV primers and 13 TRBJ primers.

The chain uses TRBV7-9 and TRBJ2-1, with D unresolved. The sequence was collected from a human donor in good health. Sequencing was carried out using CD4+ effector T cells sorted from blood. CDR3 loop: CASSQVGLQQFF. The CDR3, as DNA: TGTGCCAGCAGCCAAGTCGGGTTGCAGCAGTTCTTC.